Below, 3 T cell receptor beta chains from the same sample are listed, as sequenced in a study of blood T cell repertoires in COVID-19. Profiled with immunoSEQ multiplex PCR; TCRdb holds only in-frame clones, not every one. The sample holds around 170,000 clones, about 90% seen once. What was sequenced was PBMCs or T cells enriched from blood (not recorded which). These receptors all come from a woman aged 50 to 60 who had recovered from COVID-19.

This clone turned up a few times. The rearrangement uses TRBV13 and TRBJ2-1, with 13 bases aligning to TRBD2. From germline, CDR1 is PRHDT and CDR2 FYEKMQ (reference sequence). This CDR3 region has 15 residues. Germline trimming cut 3 bases from V and 9 bases from J; bases unmatched to any gene: 5. This chain's CDR3 is CASSFRTSGSIEQFF. The CDR3 DNA reads TGTGCCAGCAGCTTCCGGACTAGCGGGAGTATTGAGCAGTTCTTC.

This chain joins TRBV29-1 and TRBJ1-1; a possible D gene is TRBD1 (6 bases). Per the germline V gene, CDR1 is SQVTM and CDR2 is ANQGSEA. The CDR3 is 14 residues long. Between the trimmed V and J ends, which lost 3 bases and 4 bases, there was a span of 15 bases. CDR3 protein: CSVDVTGSSTEAFF. As DNA, the CDR3 is TGCAGCGTTGATGTTACAGGGTCGAGCACTGAAGCTTTCTTT.

V gene TRBV10-3 combines with J gene TRBJ2-7, with D hard to call. The CDR3 runs 14 residues. Trimming cost V 0 bases and J 1 base, with 7 bases left between them. The germline gives CDR1 ENHRY, CDR2 SYGVKD. CDR3 residues: CAISESSSSYEQYF. CDR3 DNA sequence: TGTGCCATCAGTGAGTCGTCTAGTTCCTACGAGCAGTACTTC.